The T cell receptor (beta chain) under discussion was sequenced for a study of CD8+CD57+ T cells in acquired aplastic anemia. Across the whole study: Sorted CD4+ and CD8+ cells gave an average of about 3 ug of DNA.

CD8+CD57+ cell expansion, shown by flow cytometry, had occurred in the patients selected for sequencing. There were no patients without severe acquired aplastic anemia. By the time of blood sampling, patients had still received no therapy. This clonotype appeared a few times. The antigen remains undetermined. Profiling of TCR beta VDJ combinations and CDR3 sequences used genomic DNA as template. TCRdb reprocessed the reads with MiXCR, giving one entry per CDR3 protein. The sample records about 240,000 distinct CDR3 sequences, more than 40% being singletons. Study-level findings and limits: CD8+ Simpson's diversity in patients was not significantly different from that in controls.

After removal of 8 bases from V and 0 bases from J, the junction contained 9 bases not matched to a gene. Looked up from germline, CDR1 is SGDLS and CDR2 is YYNGEE. The CDR3 contains 16 residues. This chain connects TRBV9 to TRBJ2-3; 10 positions agree with TRBD2. Sequenced sample: sorted CD4+, CD8+, or CD8+CD57+ T cells (not recorded which) from PBMCs. This TCR came from a human donor with aplastic anemia. The CDR3 DNA sequence: TGTGCCAGTAAAGCGGGGGGGGGAACTAGCACAGATACGCAGTATTTT. The encoded protein is CASKAGGGTSTDTQYF.